The 17 T cell receptor beta chains reported below all come from one sample, sequenced in a study of cytomegalovirus exposure and HLA in healthy donors. The PCR made use of 60 Vbeta and 13 Jbeta primers. Assay: immunoSEQ multiplex PCR; the TCRdb copy retains only in-frame clones and omits some. Of some 140,000 clones in the sample, 70% to 85% were seen once. Sequencing input: PBMCs. The source of these receptors is a man between 35 and 55 years old in good health and CMV-seropositive.

The V call is TRBV5-1, the J call TRBJ2-5; 7 bases line up with TRBD1. Judging by the DNA end, TRBJ2-7 fits better; the J call may be wrong. This CDR3 has 14 amino acids. In germline, CDR1 is SGHRS, CDR2 YFSETQ. The CDR3 region has the DNA TGCGCCAGTCAGCCGGGACAGCCGACCTACGAGCAGTACTTC. This gives the protein CASQPGQPTYEQYF.

This sequence joins TRBV5-6 and TRBJ2-1; 8 bases match TRBD1. The J segment lost 7 bases and the V segment lost 5 bases, leaving 11 bases of the junction unmatched. CDR1 SGHDT and CDR2 YYEEEE come from the germline V gene. The CDR3 loop spans 15 amino acids. The CDR3 sequence is CASSPQGTGRNEQFF. CDR3 sequence (DNA): TGTGCCAGCAGTCCCCAGGGGACAGGTAGGAATGAGCAGTTCTTC.

The CDR3 reads CASRFRDRGYGYTF. CDR3 nucleotide sequence: TGTGCCAGCAGATTCCGGGACAGGGGCTATGGCTACACCTTC. The chain recombines TRBV28 with TRBJ1-2, with 10 bases lining up with TRBD1. CDR1 MDHEN and CDR2 SYDVKM come from the germline V gene. V gave up 6 bases and J gave up 4 bases; unmatched junction bases: 5. The CDR3 loop spans 14 amino acids.

This chain connects TRBV5-1 to TRBJ2-2; D possibly corresponds to TRBD2 (6 bases). Germline CDR1 and CDR2: SGHRS and YFSETQ. This CDR3 spans 16 amino acids. The V end was cut by 4 bases, the J end by 0 bases, with 13 bases between. The CDR3 DNA reads TGCGCCAGCAGCCCCCGTGGAGGGCCGAACACCGGGGAGCTGTTTTTT. Translating gives CASSPRGGPNTGELFF. Full variable domain (remainder filled in from reference TRBV5-1 and TRBJ2-2): KAGVTQTPRYLIKTRGQQVTLSCSPISGHRSVSWYQQTPGQGLQFLFEYFSETQRNKGNFPGRFSGRQFSNSRSEMNVSTLELGDSALYLCASSPRGGPNTGELFFGEGSRLTVL.

This clone has just one count. J is TRBJ2-1 and V is TRBV5-4; D is uncertain. Germline CDR1 reads SGHNT; CDR2 reads YYREEE (reference sequence). V was cut by 0 bases and J by 0 bases, with 7 bases left in between. The CDR3 runs to 15 residues. The CDR3 protein is CASSLAPSSYNEQFF. CDR3 DNA sequence: TGTGCCAGCAGCTTGGCCCCGAGCTCCTACAATGAGCAGTTCTTC.

The V call is TRBV7-9, the J call TRBJ2-1; 10 bases agree with TRBD2. CDR1 is SEHNR, CDR2 FQNEAQ, per germline (reference sequence). The CDR3 runs 16 residues. V dropped 5 bases and J dropped 4; count of bases not matched to a gene: 8. The CDR3 loop is CASSPAGLAEYNEQFF. The CDR3 DNA follows: TGTGCCAGCAGCCCCGCTGGACTAGCGGAATACAATGAGCAGTTCTTC.

The chain uses TRBV28 and TRBJ1-1; D possibly corresponds to TRBD1 (6 bases). The ends were cut back, 1 base at V and 0 bases at J, with 12 bases in the middle. Germline V gene data show CDR1 as MDHEN and CDR2 as SYDVKM. The CDR3 runs 16 residues. CDR3 residues: CASSLSYGTLNTEAFF. The CDR3 bases are TGTGCCAGCAGTTTATCTTACGGGACATTGAACACTGAAGCTTTCTTT.

Remarks on this clone: The junction does not match germline at one end; this may be a read error. This rearrangement joins TRBV5-1 to TRBJ2-1, with D possibly TRBD2 on 6 matching bases. Germline values: CDR1 SGHRS, CDR2 YFSETQ. CDR3 length: 16 residues. The CDR3 region has the DNA TGCGCCAGCAGCACTGGCCCGGGCCAAGAGGGACTTGAGCAGCTCTTC. Protein: CASSTGPGQEGLEQLF. The variable domain in full, completed from reference TRBV5-1 and TRBJ2-1, reads KAGVTQTPRYLIKTRGQQVTLSCSPISGHRSVSWYQQTPGQGLQFLFEYFSETQRNKGNFPGRFSGRQFSNSRSEMNVSTLELGDSALYLCASSTGPGQEGLEQLFGPGTRLTVL.

The genes are TRBV5-5 and TRBJ1-1, with D possibly TRBD1 on 6 matching bases. The CDR3 has 17 residues. Trimming took off 5 bases at V and 0 bases at J, with 20 bases between the two ends. Germline CDR1 is SGHKS and CDR2 is YYEKEE (reference sequence). The CDR3 bases are TGTGCCAGCAGTCTTTTTCCCCCCGGGACAATGAACACTGAAGCTTTCTTT. Its translation: CASSLFPPGTMNTEAFF.

This sequence joins TRBV4-1 and TRBJ2-5; a possible D gene is TRBD2 (5 bases). This CDR3 is built from 14 residues. Germline loops: CDR1 MGHRA, CDR2 YSYEKL. V was shortened by 6 bases and J by 1 base, with 12 bases between the two germline ends. As DNA, the CDR3 is TGCGCCAGCAGACCGACTACCCTCCAAGAGACCCAGTACTTC. Its translation: CASRPTTLQETQYF.

This chain uses TRBV27 with TRBJ1-1, with 10 bases identical to TRBD1. Germline V gene sequence: CDR1 MNHEY, CDR2 SMNVEV (reference sequence). The CDR3 is made up of 16 amino acids. Trimming took 5 bases from V and 1 from J; bases not matched to a gene: 7. CDR3 region: CASSLGGQGPNTEAFF. In DNA, the CDR3 is TGTGCCAGCAGTCTAGGGGGACAGGGGCCGAACACTGAAGCTTTCTTT.

As for this clone: At one of its ends the junction is not consistent with the germline gene, which may arise from a read error. The chain joins TRBV7-8 to TRBJ2-7, with 9 bases that match TRBD2. The CDR3 has 13 amino acids. Per germline, CDR1 SGHVS and CDR2 FQNEAQ. Here the CDR3 reads CASSLAGSYEQYF. CDR3 nucleotides: TGTGCCAGCAGCCTAGCGGGGAGCTACGAGCAGTACTTC.

This clone was found once. J is TRBJ2-7 and V is TRBV6-1, with D unclear. CDR1 and CDR2 (germline): MNHNS, SASEGT. V was cut by 1 base and J by 0 bases, with 10 bases left in between. CDR3 length: 15 amino acids. The CDR3 sequence: CASSEDRTSSYEQYF. CDR3 DNA sequence: TGTGCCAGCAGTGAAGACAGAACGAGCTCCTACGAGCAGTACTTC.

This chain joins TRBV5-4 and TRBJ1-4; tentative D call: TRBD1 (5 bases). The CDR3 is 16 residues long. Per the germline V gene, CDR1 is SGHNT and CDR2 is YYREEE (reference sequence). The V gene lost 0 bases and the J gene lost 3 bases, with 12 bases spanning the gap. The DNA of the CDR3 is TGTGCCAGCAGCTTGGGAAGACAGACCTCTAATGAAAAACTGTTTTTT. Translated, it gives CASSLGRQTSNEKLFF.

The rearrangement uses TRBV30 and TRBJ1-3; a weak D match, TRBD1 (5 bases). The CDR3 runs 15 residues. Trimming cost V 7 bases and J 0 bases, with 16 bases left between them. Germline values: CDR1 GTSNPN, CDR2 SVGIG (reference sequence). CDR3 sequence: CASTLPGLSGNTIYF. CDR3 DNA sequence: TGTGCCTCTACCCTTCCAGGGCTCTCTGGAAACACCATATATTTT.

The chain recombines TRBV10-3 with TRBJ2-5; D might be TRBD2 (5 bases). The CDR3 contains 16 residues. Per germline, CDR1 ENHRY and CDR2 SYGVKD. V was trimmed by 3 bases and J by 5 bases, leaving 19 bases between them. Here the CDR3 reads CAISDDTAPRGETQYF. DNA for the CDR3: TGTGCCATCAGTGATGATACCGCCCCCCGCGGGGAGACCCAGTACTTC.

Only one count was recorded for this clone. The V gene is TRBV10-3, the J gene TRBJ2-5, with 7 bases aligning to TRBD2. The last part of the DNA fits TRBJ2-7 better; the J call may be wrong. Germline CDR1 is ENHRY and CDR2 is SYGVKD. This CDR3 has 16 amino acids. DNA for the CDR3: TGTGCCATCAGTGGAGTCCCCGGGGGGACGTCCTACGAGCAGTACTTC. It encodes CAISGVPGGTSYEQYF.